These 7 T cell receptor beta chains were sequenced from one sample in a study of CD4 T cells in relation to SARS-CoV-2 and coronaviruses. Antigens for these TCRs are unknown. The protocol was immunoSEQ multiplex PCR, while the TCRdb copy is restricted to in-frame clones and leaves out a portion. The sample lists about 36,000 clones, 70% to 85% occurring once. The sample taken for sequencing was memory CD4+ T cells from PBMCs, cultured in vitro. The receptors originated from an adult with COVID-19.

This chain joins TRBV2 and TRBJ2-2, with TRBD2 identical over 11 bases. V shed 4 bases and J 3 bases; nucleotides not matched to a gene: 4. The CDR3 is 16 residues long. Per germline, CDR1 SNHLY and CDR2 FYNNEI. The DNA of the CDR3 is TGTGCCAGCAGTGTCCTAGCGGGAGGTTACACCGGGGAGCTGTTTTTT. Translating it yields CASSVLAGGYTGELFF.

The rearrangement joins TRBV7-2 to TRBJ1-2; no firm D call. The germline gives CDR1 SGHTA, CDR2 FQGNSA. The CDR3 has 12 amino acids. V was pared by 1 base and J by 8 bases, with 8 bases between. CDR3: CASSLDVGGYTF. The DNA of the CDR3 is TGTGCCAGCAGCTTAGATGTCGGGGGCTACACCTTC.

This rearrangement joins TRBV28 to TRBJ1-2; 9 positions match TRBD1. The ends lost 5 bases at V and 4 bases at J; junction bases unmatched: 11. Germline lookup yields CDR1 MDHEN and CDR2 SYDVKM. The CDR3 spans 16 residues. The CDR3 DNA reads as TGTGCCAGCAGTCCCAACAGGGGGCCTGATGGCTATGGCTACACCTTC. This sequence encodes CASSPNRGPDGYGYTF.

This CDR3 reads CASSSPRDRVYNEQFF. The DNA of the CDR3 is TGTGCCAGCAGTAGCCCCCGGGACAGGGTATACAATGAGCAGTTCTTC. The chain has TRBV2 and TRBJ2-1; TRBD1 matches at 9 bases. The CDR3 sequence is 16 residues long. After removal of 5 bases from V and 4 bases from J, the junction contained 9 bases not matched to a gene. Looked up from germline, CDR1 is SNHLY and CDR2 is FYNNEI.

V and J are TRBV5-1 and TRBJ2-1, with TRBD2 identical over 9 bases. The CDR3 covers 16 residues. Germline trimming cut 8 bases from V and 5 bases from J; bases unmatched to any gene: 14. Germline V lookup: CDR1 SGHRS, CDR2 YFSETQ. Written as DNA, the CDR3 is TGCGCCAGTTCGAGTTTCCCTAGCGGGGCTCACAATGAGCAGTTCTTC. Amino acids: CASSSFPSGAHNEQFF.

The table lists this clone with a few counts. The same CDR3 arises from other DNA sequences in this sample as well. This chain links TRBV6-1 with TRBJ1-5, with TRBD1 as a possible D gene (5 bases). Germline values: CDR1 MNHNS, CDR2 SASEGT. V lost 1 base and J lost 4, with 5 bases in between. The CDR3 sequence is 13 residues long. DNA of the CDR3: TGTGCCAGCAGTGAAGGGGGGAATCAGCCCCAGCATTTT. Its protein product is CASSEGGNQPQHF.

J is TRBJ1-2 and V is TRBV3-1 (or the pseudogene TRBV3-2), with D perhaps matching TRBD1 (6 bases). The germline V gene has CDR1 LGHDT and CDR2 YNNKEL (reference sequence). The CDR3 consists of 14 residues. Trimming removed 1 base from V and 7 bases from J, with 13 bases in between. The CDR3 is CASSQGSGGGGYTF. The CDR3 nucleotides read TGTGCCAGCAGCCAAGGGTCCGGGGGCGGTGGCTACACCTTC.